The sequence of this T cell receptor beta chain was determined in a study of T cells after yellow fever vaccination. This CDR3 comprises 14 residues. The germline V gene has CDR1 MNHNS and CDR2 SASEGT. The V segment lost 6 bases and the J segment 7 bases; nucleotides outside the gene matches: 5. TCRdb analysed the 5' RACE reads with MiXCR anew, one entry per CDR3 protein. Among about 630,000 distinct CDR3 sequences listed, roughly an eighth were seen once. The chain links TRBV6-1 to TRBJ1-6; TRBD1 matches at 8 bases. The specimen comprised PBMCs, sampled on the day of the yellow fever booster vaccination. This clonotype was sampled from a man younger than 45 who received the YFV17D yellow fever vaccine. The CDR3 nucleotides read TGTGCCAGCAGGGGACAGGTGGACAATTCACCCCTCCACTTT. Translated: CASRGQVDNSPLHF.